This T cell receptor beta chain appears in the sequencing data of a study of beta chain features in type 1 diabetes. Whole-study results and caveats: VDJ junctions in type 1 diabetes patients carried more deletions and fewer insertions.

In regard to this clone: The antigen remains unidentified.

Germline lookup yields CDR1 SGDLS and CDR2 YYNGEE. The germline V and J ends were trimmed by 0 bases and 5 bases, with 14 bases remaining between them. This CDR3 is 15 amino acids long. Investigators reverse transcribed all isolated RNA, so they sequenced expressed TCRB transcripts. Profiled with immunoSEQ multiplex PCR; TCRdb holds only in-frame clones, not every one. Of some 45,000 clones listed, under 65% are singletons. The rearrangement joins TRBV9 to TRBJ2-5, with D perhaps TRBD2 (5 bases). Sequencing was done on a sample of Tregs from blood. This TCR was sampled from a woman between 18 and 29 years old in good health. CDR3 bases: TGTGCCAGCAGCGTAGCGGCCTACGGCGGGGAGACCCAGTACTTC. It translates to CASSVAAYGGETQYF.